The 21 T cell receptor beta chains reported below all come from one sample, sequenced in a study of blood T cell repertoires in COVID-19. The table came from immunoSEQ multiplex PCR; TCRdb's copy has only in-frame clones and leaves some out. The sample yields 150,000 to 200,000 clones, over 75% seen once. Sequenced sample: PBMCs or T cells enriched from blood (not recorded which). The receptor source for this set is a woman younger than 35 who had recovered from COVID-19.

The rearrangement joins TRBV9 to TRBJ2-3, with 7 bases fitting TRBD2. The CDR3 sequence is 12 residues long. Unmatched junction bases numbered 6, after V lost 5 bases and J lost 9 bases. The germline CDR1 and CDR2 sequences are SGDLS and YYNGEE. The CDR3: CASRGAGGTQYF. CDR3 nucleotide sequence: TGTGCCAGCAGGGGAGCCGGGGGGACGCAGTATTTT.

This chain links TRBV6-2 or TRBV6-3 with TRBJ2-1, with 7 bases identical to TRBD1. After removal of 6 bases from V and 5 bases from J, the junction contained 7 bases not matched to a gene. The length of the CDR3 is 14 residues. Germline loops: CDR1 MNHEY, CDR2 SVGEGT. The CDR3 DNA is TGTGCCAGCAGCCAAGGGACAGTTAACAATGAGCAGTTCTTC. Translation gives CASSQGTVNNEQFF.

The CDR3 DNA follows: TGCGCCAGCAGCCTCCGGGACAGGCCCGACACTGAAGCTTTCTTT. It yields the protein CASSLRDRPDTEAFF. This sequence joins TRBV4-1 and TRBJ1-1, with TRBD1 matching 8 bases. The CDR3 contains 15 residues. Germline-derived CDR1 and CDR2 are MGHRA and YSYEKL. V was clipped by 4 bases and J by 3 bases; unmatched bases: 7.

The V gene is TRBV28, the J gene TRBJ1-5; unclear D gene. CDR1 is MDHEN and CDR2 is SYDVKM in the germline V gene. V dropped 7 bases and J dropped 0 bases, with 13 bases sitting between them. The CDR3 has 15 residues. DNA of the CDR3: TGTGCCAGCACCCGGGGTGGGGATAGCAATCAGCCCCAGCATTTT. Residues: CASTRGGDSNQPQHF.

The rearrangement joins TRBV18 to TRBJ1-1; D remains unclear. The CDR3 contains 14 residues. The germline V gene encodes CDR1 KGHSH and CDR2 LQKENI. V lost 5 bases to trimming and J lost 4 bases, with 14 bases between them. The CDR3 DNA follows: TGTGCCAGCTCAGCCACGGAGCGTACCACTGAAGCTTTCTTT. This translates into CASSATERTTEAFF.

This chain uses TRBV12-3 or TRBV12-4 with TRBJ1-1; D ambiguous. The CDR3 extends over 13 amino acids. Between the trimmed V and J ends, which lost 7 bases and 6 bases, there was a span of 15 bases. The CDR3 nucleotides read TGTGCCAGCAAGGATGAGGGAGTCGCTGAAGCTTTCTTT. This encodes CASKDEGVAEAFF.

V and J are TRBV19 and TRBJ2-2; D is unresolved. V dropped 6 bases and J dropped 2 bases, with 10 bases sitting between them. The CDR3 contains 14 residues. In germline, CDR1 is LNHDA, CDR2 SQIVND (reference sequence). The CDR3 spells CASRALVNTGELFF. The CDR3 coding sequence is TGTGCCAGTAGAGCCCTAGTCAACACCGGGGAGCTGTTTTTT.

The chain carries TRBV2 and TRBJ2-5; 12 nucleotides match TRBD2. The CDR3 totals 15 residues. Per germline, CDR1 SNHLY and CDR2 FYNNEI. V lost 6 bases and J lost 5; bases outside the gene matches: 7. CDR3: CASSIALAGGETQYF. DNA for the CDR3: TGTGCCAGCAGCATCGCTCTAGCGGGAGGGGAGACCCAGTACTTC.

The chain couples TRBV4-3 to TRBJ2-6; D possibly corresponds to TRBD1 (6 bases). Trimming removed 6 bases from V and 1 base from J, with 16 bases in between. The CDR3 sequence is 17 residues long. Germline V gene sequence: CDR1 LGHNA, CDR2 YSLEER. The CDR3 reads CASRGIGTPSGANVLTF. The CDR3 nucleotides read TGCGCCAGCAGGGGAATCGGGACACCTTCTGGGGCCAACGTCCTGACTTTC.

This chain's CDR3 is CASSQRGTSGGANEQFF. In nucleotides, the CDR3 is TGCGCCAGCAGCCAGAGAGGGACTAGCGGGGGGGCAAATGAGCAGTTCTTC. The J gene is TRBJ2-1, the V gene TRBV4-1, with TRBD2 matching over 16 bases. Losses at the gene ends were 3 bases for V and 7 bases for J; bases not matched to a gene: 6. Germline V gene sequence: CDR1 MGHRA, CDR2 YSYEKL. CDR3 length equals 17 residues.

V usage is TRBV12-3 or TRBV12-4 and J usage is TRBJ2-5; D not resolved. The length of the CDR3 is 13 residues. V gave up 5 bases and J gave up 3 bases, with 10 bases separating them. CDR3 in amino acids: CASSHGQEETQYF. As DNA, the CDR3 is TGTGCCAGCAGTCACGGCCAGGAAGAGACCCAGTACTTC.

This clone has a handful of counts. The rearrangement links TRBV4-2 to TRBJ2-7; TRBD1 aligns across 8 bases. This CDR3 comprises 18 residues. CDR1 is LGHNA and CDR2 is YNFKEQ in the germline V gene. With V trimmed by 5 bases and J by 3 bases, 18 bases remained unmatched. The DNA for the CDR3 is TGTGCCAGCAGCTTGCTCTCGTTACGACAGGGGTTATACTACGAGCAGTACTTC. It codes for CASSLLSLRQGLYYEQYF.

The table lists this clone with a count of one. The V call is TRBV2, the J call TRBJ1-1; 8 nucleotides line up with TRBD1. Germline V lookup: CDR1 SNHLY, CDR2 FYNNEI. The ends lost 8 bases at V and 10 bases at J; junction bases unmatched: 12. The CDR3 runs 13 residues. The CDR3, as DNA: TGTGCCAGCCAAACCCCTAAGGACAGGGCAGCTTTCTTT. Its protein product is CASQTPKDRAAFF.

The chain has TRBV7-9 and TRBJ1-4, with 7 bases identical to TRBD1. The V gene end was trimmed by 5 bases and the J gene end by 6 bases; junction bases not matched to a gene: 9. The CDR3 runs to 15 residues. The V gene's germline CDR1 is SEHNR and CDR2 FQNEAQ (reference sequence). CDR3 in amino acids: CASSRRTGGDEKLFF. CDR3 DNA: TGTGCCAGCAGCCGCCGGACAGGAGGGGATGAAAAACTGTTTTTT. The complete variable domain, with remaining parts taken from reference TRBV7-9 and TRBJ1-4, reads DTGVSQNPRHKITKRGQNVTFRCDPISEHNRLYWYRQTLGQGPEFLTYFQNEAQLEKSRLLSDRFSAERPKGSFSTLEIQRTEQGDSAMYLCASSRRTGGDEKLFFGSGTQLSVL.

There are many counts of this clone. The chain employs TRBV5-4 and TRBJ1-3; the D gene is possibly TRBD1 (6 bases). From germline, CDR1 is SGHNT and CDR2 YYREEE (reference sequence). The CDR3 has 17 amino acids. Trimming shortened V by 4 bases and J by 0 bases, and 17 bases separated the two germline ends. DNA of the CDR3: TGTGCCAGCAGCGAAAGCAGGGGAACCCTCTCTGGAAACACCATATATTTT. Translated, it gives CASSESRGTLSGNTIYF.

This clone has only one observation. The rearrangement links TRBV4-3 to TRBJ2-7; weak D call: TRBD2 (5 bases). Germline V lookup: CDR1 LGHNA, CDR2 YSLEER. V was pared by 4 bases and J by 0 bases, with 19 bases between. This CDR3 has 17 residues. The CDR3 loop reads CASSRGQGPGSSYEQYF. In nucleotides, the CDR3 is TGCGCCAGCAGCCGAGGGCAAGGGCCTGGGAGCTCCTACGAGCAGTACTTC.

CDR3 residues: CAWSSTGGDTGELFF. As DNA, the CDR3 is TGTGCCTGGAGTAGTACCGGGGGAGACACCGGGGAGCTGTTTTTT. The V call is TRBV30, the J call TRBJ2-2, with a weak D call TRBD2 (6 bases). V was trimmed by 2 bases and J by 3 bases, leaving 13 bases between them. The CDR3 length is 15 residues. Germline loops: CDR1 GTSNPN, CDR2 SVGIG (reference sequence).

The V call is TRBV2, the J call TRBJ1-1, with 8 bases lining up with TRBD1. The V gene's germline CDR1 is SNHLY and CDR2 FYNNEI. After removal of 3 bases from V and 10 bases from J, the junction contained 10 bases not matched to a gene. The CDR3 has 14 residues. DNA for the CDR3: TGTGCCAGCAGTGATGGGGCAGGGGGCTCTCGAGCTTTCTTT. Translation gives CASSDGAGGSRAFF.

The rearrangement links TRBV11-1 to TRBJ1-1; 7 nucleotides align to TRBD1. Germline assignment: CDR1 SGHAT and CDR2 FQDESV (reference sequence). V shed 4 bases, J shed 0 bases, and the junction held 8 bases outside the gene matches. There are 16 residues in the CDR3. The CDR3 DNA reads TGTGCCAGCAGCTCCGACAGGGAAATGTTGAACACTGAAGCTTTCTTT. This codes for CASSSDREMLNTEAFF.

This CDR3 is CASRTTGFVNQPQHF. As DNA, the CDR3 is TGTGCCAGCAGAACTACGGGGTTTGTCAATCAGCCCCAGCATTTT. V is TRBV28 and J is TRBJ1-5; D not certain. V gave up 6 bases and J gave up 3 bases, with 15 bases separating them. The CDR3 is 15 amino acids. Germline V gene sequence: CDR1 MDHEN, CDR2 SYDVKM.

This chain links TRBV28 with TRBJ1-2, with 12 bases that match TRBD1. Germline V CDR1 and CDR2: MDHEN, SYDVKM. CDR3 length: 15 amino acids. V trimming: 5 bases; J trimming: 8 bases; junction bases outside the gene matches: 9. CDR3 loop: CASSGPGQGAGGYTF. For the CDR3, the DNA is TGTGCCAGCAGTGGACCGGGACAGGGGGCTGGGGGCTACACCTTC.